This TCR beta chain was documented in a study of T-cell reconstitution after alpha-beta-depleted transplantation in children (dated by TCRdb to between 2015 and 2016). In the study overall: The study quantitatively tracked T-cell immune reconstitution after TCRalphabeta/CD19-depleted allogeneic hematopoietic cell transplantation in children using TCR repertoire profiling.

This clonotype has ten or more counts. The clone's antigen remains unknown. The sample holds no much larger clone one base away, and base qualities are not on file. Library preparation used PCR. Sequenced on an Illumina HiSeq 2500. Molecular barcoding was employed in the preparation of TCR libraries, with unique molecular identifiers being used to normalize TCRbeta repertoire quantification. TCRdb took the public reads, trimmed them with fastp at Q25, ran MiXCR for clone calling and kept in-frame beta chains. When rows share a CDR3 protein, they turn into one entry using the most common DNA and genes. The sample has 200,000 to 250,000 distinct CDR3 sequences on record, about 12% of them singletons. The leading ten clones occupy roughly 2.6% of the sample. From the germline V gene, CDR1 is MNHEY and CDR2 is SVGAGI. Inclusive of the bounding cysteine and phenylalanine, the CDR3 is 14 residues long. The read is trimmed to its CDR3 DNA, 42 bases read in frame from base 1. For this chain, trimming is 8 bases at the V end and 10 bases at the J end, and the number of junction bases without a gene match is 12.

The V and J genes are TRBV6-5 and TRBJ2-5, and TRBD1 matches 11 of the central bases. The sample in question was PBMCs from the stem cell graft donor, obtained from the stem cell graft. The TCR originated in a human donor who donated a stem cell graft to a child with acute lymphoblastic leukemia. The CDR3 loop reads CASGDRGGYTGQYF. The nucleotide sequence is TGTGCCAGCGGGGACAGGGGGGGTTATACGGGCCAGTACTTC.